The sequence of this T cell receptor beta chain was determined in a study of T cells in Graves' hyperthyroidism and ophthalmopathy. Study-wide results and limits: Using 13 V-J features, a model discriminated ophthalmopathy from stable hyperthyroidism.

Germline-derived CDR1 and CDR2 are SGHDT and YYEEEE. The CDR3 has 13 amino acids. The germline V and J ends were trimmed by 3 bases and 5 bases, with 8 bases remaining between them. It was RNA transcripts that yielded the amplified TCR beta CDR3 regions. The HTBI set primed first-round TCR CDR3 RT-PCR. A single record per CDR3 protein comes from TCRdb applying MiXCR to the multiplex PCR reads. The profile shows 350,000 to 400,000 distinct CDR3 sequences, approximately 13% of them singletons. Hyperthyroidism, newly diagnosed and lasting under 2 months, affected patients aged 18 to 65. As to this clonotype: The antigen is unknown.

The sequence was collected from a woman aged 60-75 years with Graves' hyperthyroidism. Sequencing input: blood. The rearrangement links TRBV5-6 to TRBJ2-2; D tentatively reads TRBD1 or TRBD2 (5 bases each). The CDR3 is CASSSGRTGELFF. The CDR3 DNA is TGTGCCAGCAGCTCGGGGCGGACCGGGGAGCTGTTTTTT.